Described below is a single T cell receptor (beta chain) sequence and its context. The antigen is not known. The donors were members of the approximately 120-subject validation cohort (separate from the approximately 670-subject first cohort). Per germline, CDR1 SGHRS and CDR2 YFSETQ. This CDR3 has 15 amino acids. V lost 4 bases and J lost 5; bases outside the gene matches: 8. Produced via immunoSEQ multiplex PCR; TCRdb's table is partial and in-frame only. The sample holds 55,000 to 75,000 clones, approximately 93% seen once. This record comes from a study of cytomegalovirus exposure and HLA in healthy donors. Study-level findings and limits: TCR beta chains numbering more than 150 were designated cytomegalovirus-associated. In vitro checks showed that a few CMV-associated chains really do target CMV antigens.

This chain connects TRBV5-1 to TRBJ2-7, with 11 bases fitting TRBD1. Sequencing was done on a sample of PBMCs. The clonotype comes from a man between 18 and 29 years old in good health and CMV-seropositive. The CDR3 loop reads CASSRGGQGVHEQYF. CDR3 nucleotide sequence: TGCGCCAGCAGCCGAGGGGGACAGGGGGTCCACGAGCAGTACTTC.